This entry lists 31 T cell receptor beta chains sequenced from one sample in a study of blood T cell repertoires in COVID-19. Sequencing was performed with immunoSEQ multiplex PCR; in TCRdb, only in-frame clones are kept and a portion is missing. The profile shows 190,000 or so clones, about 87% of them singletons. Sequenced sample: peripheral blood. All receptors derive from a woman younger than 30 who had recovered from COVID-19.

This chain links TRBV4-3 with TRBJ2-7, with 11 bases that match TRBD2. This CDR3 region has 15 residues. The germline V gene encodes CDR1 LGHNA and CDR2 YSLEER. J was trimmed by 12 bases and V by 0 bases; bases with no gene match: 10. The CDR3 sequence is CASSQERTSGFPPYF. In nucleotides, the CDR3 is TGCGCCAGCAGCCAAGAGCGGACTAGCGGGTTCCCTCCGTACTTC.

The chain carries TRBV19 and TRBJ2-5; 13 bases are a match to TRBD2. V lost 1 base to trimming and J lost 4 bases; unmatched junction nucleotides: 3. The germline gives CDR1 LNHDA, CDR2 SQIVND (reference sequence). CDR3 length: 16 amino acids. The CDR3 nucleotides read TGTGCCAGTAGTATAGGTGGACTAGCGGGGGCAGAGACCCAGTACTTC. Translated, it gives CASSIGGLAGAETQYF.

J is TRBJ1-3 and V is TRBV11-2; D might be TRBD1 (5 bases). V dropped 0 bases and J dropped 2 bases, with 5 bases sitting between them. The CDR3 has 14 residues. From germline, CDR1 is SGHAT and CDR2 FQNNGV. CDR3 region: CASSLDRAGNTIYF. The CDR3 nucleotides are TGTGCCAGCAGCTTAGACAGGGCTGGAAACACCATATATTTT.

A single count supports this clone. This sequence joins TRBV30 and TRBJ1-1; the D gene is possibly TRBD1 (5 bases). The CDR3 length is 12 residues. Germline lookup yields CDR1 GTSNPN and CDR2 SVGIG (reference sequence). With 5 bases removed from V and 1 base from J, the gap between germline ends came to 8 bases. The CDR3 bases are TGTGCCTGGGGCGGACAGAACACTGAAGCTTTCTTT. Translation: CAWGGQNTEAFF. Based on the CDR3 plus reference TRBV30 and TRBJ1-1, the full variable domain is SQTIHQWPATLVQPVGSPLSLECTVEGTSNPNLYWYRQAAGRGLQLLFYSVGIGQISSEVPQNLSASRPQDRQFILSSKKLLLSDSGFYLCAWGGQNTEAFFGQGTRLTVV.

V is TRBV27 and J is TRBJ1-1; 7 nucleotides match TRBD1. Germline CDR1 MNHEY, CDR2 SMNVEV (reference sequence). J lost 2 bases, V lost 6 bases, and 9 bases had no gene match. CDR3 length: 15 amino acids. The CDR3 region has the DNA TGTGCCAGCAGCTTAAACCCAGGGGGAAACACTGAAGCTTTCTTT. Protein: CASSLNPGGNTEAFF.

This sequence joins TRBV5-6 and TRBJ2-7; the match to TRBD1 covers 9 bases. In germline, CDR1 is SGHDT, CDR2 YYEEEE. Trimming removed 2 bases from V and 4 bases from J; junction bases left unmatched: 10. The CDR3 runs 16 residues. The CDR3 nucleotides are TGTGCCAGCAGCTTCCGGGACAGGGAACAGGTTTACGAGCAGTACTTC. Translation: CASSFRDREQVYEQYF.

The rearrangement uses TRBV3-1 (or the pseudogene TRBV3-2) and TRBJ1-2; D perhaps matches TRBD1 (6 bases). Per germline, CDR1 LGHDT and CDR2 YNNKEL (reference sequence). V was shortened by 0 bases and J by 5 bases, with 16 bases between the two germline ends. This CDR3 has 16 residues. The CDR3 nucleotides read TGTGCCAGCAGCCAAGACCTCGGGGGGGCGCGGTATGGCTACACCTTC. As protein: CASSQDLGGARYGYTF.

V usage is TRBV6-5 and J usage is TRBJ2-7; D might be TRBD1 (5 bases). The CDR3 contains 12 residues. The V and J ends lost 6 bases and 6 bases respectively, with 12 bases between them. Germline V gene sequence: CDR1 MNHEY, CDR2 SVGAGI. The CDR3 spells CASSPRVSEQYF. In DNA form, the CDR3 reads TGTGCCAGCAGCCCCAGGGTCTCCGAGCAGTACTTC.

The CDR3 DNA is TGTGCCAGCAGTTACTCCCAGGGGAACACTGAAGCTTTCTTT. Protein product: CASSYSQGNTEAFF. This rearrangement joins TRBV6-5 to TRBJ1-1; a weak D match, TRBD1 (5 bases). The CDR3 totals 14 residues. Between the trimmed V and J ends, which lost 0 bases and 1 base, there was a span of 6 bases. Germline V CDR1 and CDR2: MNHEY, SVGAGI.

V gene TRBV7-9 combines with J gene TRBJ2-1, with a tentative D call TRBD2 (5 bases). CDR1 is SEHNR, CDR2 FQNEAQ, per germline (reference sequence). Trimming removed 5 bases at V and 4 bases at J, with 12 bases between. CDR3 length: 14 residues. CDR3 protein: CASSLPGLYNEQFF. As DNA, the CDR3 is TGTGCCAGCAGCCTACCCGGACTGTACAATGAGCAGTTCTTC. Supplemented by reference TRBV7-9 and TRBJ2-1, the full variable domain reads DTGVSQNPRHKITKRGQNVTFRCDPISEHNRLYWYRQTLGQGPEFLTYFQNEAQLEKSRLLSDRFSAERPKGSFSTLEIQRTEQGDSAMYLCASSLPGLYNEQFFGPGTRLTVL.

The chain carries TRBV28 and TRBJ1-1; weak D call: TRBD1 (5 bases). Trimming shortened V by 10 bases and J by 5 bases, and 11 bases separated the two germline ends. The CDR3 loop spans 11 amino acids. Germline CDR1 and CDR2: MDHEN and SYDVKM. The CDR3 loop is CATGRVTEAFF. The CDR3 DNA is TGTGCCACCGGCAGGGTTACTGAAGCTTTCTTT.

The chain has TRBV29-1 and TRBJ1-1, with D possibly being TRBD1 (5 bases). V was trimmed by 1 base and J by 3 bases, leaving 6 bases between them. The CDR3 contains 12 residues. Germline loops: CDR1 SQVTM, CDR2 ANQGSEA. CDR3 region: CSVEGQYTEAFF. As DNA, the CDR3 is TGCAGCGTTGAAGGACAGTACACTGAAGCTTTCTTT.

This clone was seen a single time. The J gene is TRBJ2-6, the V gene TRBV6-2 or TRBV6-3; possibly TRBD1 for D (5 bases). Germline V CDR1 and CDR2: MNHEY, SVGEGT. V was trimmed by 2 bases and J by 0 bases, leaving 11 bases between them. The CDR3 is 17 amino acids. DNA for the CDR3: TGTGCCAGCAGTTACGGGGCGCTGGACTCTGGGGCCAACGTCCTGACTTTC. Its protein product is CASSYGALDSGANVLTF.

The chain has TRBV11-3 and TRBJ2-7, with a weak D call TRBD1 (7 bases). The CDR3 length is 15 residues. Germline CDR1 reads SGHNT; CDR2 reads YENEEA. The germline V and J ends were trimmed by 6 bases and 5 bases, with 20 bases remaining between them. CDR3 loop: CASRTDREAENEQYF. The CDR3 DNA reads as TGTGCCAGCAGAACCGACAGGGAGGCTGAAAACGAGCAGTACTTC.

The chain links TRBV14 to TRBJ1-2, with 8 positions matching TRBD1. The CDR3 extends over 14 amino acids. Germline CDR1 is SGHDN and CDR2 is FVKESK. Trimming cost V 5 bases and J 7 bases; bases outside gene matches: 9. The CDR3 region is CASSYRDRKGGYTF. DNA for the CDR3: TGTGCCAGCAGCTACCGGGACAGGAAAGGTGGCTACACCTTC.

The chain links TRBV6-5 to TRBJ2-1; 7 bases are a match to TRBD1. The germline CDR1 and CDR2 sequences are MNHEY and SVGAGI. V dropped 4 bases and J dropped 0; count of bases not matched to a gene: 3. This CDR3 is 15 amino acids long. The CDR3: CASSLGDSSYNEQFF. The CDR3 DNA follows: TGTGCCAGCAGTTTAGGGGACAGCTCCTACAATGAGCAGTTCTTC.

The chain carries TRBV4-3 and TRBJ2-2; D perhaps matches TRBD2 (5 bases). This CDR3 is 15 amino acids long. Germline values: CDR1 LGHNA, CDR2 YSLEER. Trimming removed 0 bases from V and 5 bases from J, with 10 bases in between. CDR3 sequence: CASSQDGGWTGELFF. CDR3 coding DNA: TGCGCCAGCAGCCAAGATGGAGGTTGGACCGGGGAGCTGTTTTTT.

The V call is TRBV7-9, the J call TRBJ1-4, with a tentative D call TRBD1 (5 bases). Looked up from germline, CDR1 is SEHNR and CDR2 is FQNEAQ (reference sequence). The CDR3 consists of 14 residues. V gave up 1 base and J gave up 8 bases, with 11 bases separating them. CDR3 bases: TGTGCCAGCAGCTTAGTGACAGCTGTCGAAAAACTGTTTTTT. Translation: CASSLVTAVEKLFF.

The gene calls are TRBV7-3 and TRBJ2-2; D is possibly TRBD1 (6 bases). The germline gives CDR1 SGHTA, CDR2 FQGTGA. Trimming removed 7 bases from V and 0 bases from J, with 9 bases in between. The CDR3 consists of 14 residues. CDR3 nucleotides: TGTGCCAGCACCGGGACAACGAACACCGGGGAGCTGTTTTTT. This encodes CASTGTTNTGELFF.

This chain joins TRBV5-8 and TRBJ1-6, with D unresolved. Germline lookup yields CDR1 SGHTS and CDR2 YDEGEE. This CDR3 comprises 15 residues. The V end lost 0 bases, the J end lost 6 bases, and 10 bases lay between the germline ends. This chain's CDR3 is CASSLEAASNSPLHF. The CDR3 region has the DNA TGTGCCAGCAGCTTGGAAGCGGCCAGTAATTCACCCCTCCACTTT. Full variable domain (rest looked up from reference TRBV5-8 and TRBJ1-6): EAGVTQSPTHLIKTRGQQATLRCSPISGHTSVYWYQQALGLGLQFLLWYDEGEERNRGNFPPRFSGRQFPNYSSELNVNALELEDSALYLCASSLEAASNSPLHFGNGTRLTVT.

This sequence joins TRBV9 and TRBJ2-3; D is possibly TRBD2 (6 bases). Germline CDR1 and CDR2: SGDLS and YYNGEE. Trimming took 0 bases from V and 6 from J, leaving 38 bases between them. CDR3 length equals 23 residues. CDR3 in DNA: TGTGCCAGCAGCGTAGTATCGCTGGAGGGATGGAGACCTATCCCTTTTCTTGTTGATACGCAGTATTTT. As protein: CASSVVSLEGWRPIPFLVDTQYF.

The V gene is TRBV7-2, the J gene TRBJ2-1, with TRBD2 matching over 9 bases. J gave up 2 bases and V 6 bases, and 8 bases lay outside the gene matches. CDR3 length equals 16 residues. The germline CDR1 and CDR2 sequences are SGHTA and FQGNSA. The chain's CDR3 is CASRKRASGTYNEQFF. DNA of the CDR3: TGTGCCAGCAGAAAGAGGGCTAGCGGGACCTACAATGAGCAGTTCTTC.

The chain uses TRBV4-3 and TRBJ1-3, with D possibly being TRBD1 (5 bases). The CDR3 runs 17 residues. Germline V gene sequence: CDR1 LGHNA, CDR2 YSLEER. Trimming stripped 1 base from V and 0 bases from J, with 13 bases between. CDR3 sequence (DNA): TGCGCCAGCAGCCAAGGGGGTAGGGGCGTCTCTGGAAACACCATATATTTT. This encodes CASSQGGRGVSGNTIYF.

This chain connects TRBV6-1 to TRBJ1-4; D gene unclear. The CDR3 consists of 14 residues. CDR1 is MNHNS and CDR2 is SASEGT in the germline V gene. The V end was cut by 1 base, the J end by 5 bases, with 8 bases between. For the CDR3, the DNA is TGTGCCAGCAGTGAAGACAGTTTAAATGAAAAACTGTTTTTT. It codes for CASSEDSLNEKLFF.

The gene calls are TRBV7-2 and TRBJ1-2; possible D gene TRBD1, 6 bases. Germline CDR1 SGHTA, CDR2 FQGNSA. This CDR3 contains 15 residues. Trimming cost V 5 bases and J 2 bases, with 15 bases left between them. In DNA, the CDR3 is TGTGCCAGCAGCGCCCGGACAGAAGTAAACTATGGCTACACCTTC. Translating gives CASSARTEVNYGYTF.

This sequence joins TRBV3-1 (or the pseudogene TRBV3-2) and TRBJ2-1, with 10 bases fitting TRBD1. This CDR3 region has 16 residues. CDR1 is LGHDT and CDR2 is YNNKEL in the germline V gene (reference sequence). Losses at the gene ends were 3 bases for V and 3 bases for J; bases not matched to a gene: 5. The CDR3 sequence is CASSQVDRGRYNEQFF. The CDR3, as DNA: TGTGCCAGCAGCCAGGTCGACAGGGGGCGCTACAATGAGCAGTTCTTC.

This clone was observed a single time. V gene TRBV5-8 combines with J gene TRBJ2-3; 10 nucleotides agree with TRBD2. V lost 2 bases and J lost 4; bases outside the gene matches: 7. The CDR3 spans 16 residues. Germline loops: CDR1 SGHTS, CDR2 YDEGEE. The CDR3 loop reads CASSFLAGGVADTQYF. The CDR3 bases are TGTGCCAGCAGCTTCTTAGCGGGAGGAGTGGCAGATACGCAGTATTTT.

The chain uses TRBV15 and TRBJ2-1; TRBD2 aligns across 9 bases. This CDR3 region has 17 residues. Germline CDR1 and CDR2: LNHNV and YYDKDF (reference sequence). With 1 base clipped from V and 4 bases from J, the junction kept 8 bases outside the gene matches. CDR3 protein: CATSRVPAGGPYNEQFF. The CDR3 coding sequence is TGTGCCACCAGCAGAGTACCGGCGGGAGGGCCTTACAATGAGCAGTTCTTC.

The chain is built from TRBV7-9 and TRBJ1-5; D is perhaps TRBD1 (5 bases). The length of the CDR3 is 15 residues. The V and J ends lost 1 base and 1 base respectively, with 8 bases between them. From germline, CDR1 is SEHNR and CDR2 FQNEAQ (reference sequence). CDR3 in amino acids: CASSLGGISNQPQHF. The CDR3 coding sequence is TGTGCCAGCAGCTTAGGGGGCATAAGCAATCAGCCCCAGCATTTT.

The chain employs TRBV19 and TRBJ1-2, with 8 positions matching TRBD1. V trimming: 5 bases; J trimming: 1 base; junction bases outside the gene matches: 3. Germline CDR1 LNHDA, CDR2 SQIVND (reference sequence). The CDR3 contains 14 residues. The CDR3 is CASSPDRDNYGYTF. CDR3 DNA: TGTGCCAGTAGTCCGGACAGGGATAACTATGGCTACACCTTC.

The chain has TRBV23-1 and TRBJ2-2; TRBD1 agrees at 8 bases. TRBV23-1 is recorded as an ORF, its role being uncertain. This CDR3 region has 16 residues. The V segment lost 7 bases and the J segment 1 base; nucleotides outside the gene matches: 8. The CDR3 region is CASTLPGQVNTGELFF. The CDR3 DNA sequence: TGCGCCAGCACCTTACCGGGACAGGTGAACACCGGGGAGCTGTTTTTT.